These T cell receptor beta chains were read from a single sample in a study of blood T cell repertoires in COVID-19. The data were produced by immunoSEQ multiplex PCR, yet TCRdb's version contains in-frame clones alone and is incomplete. This table has 95,000 to 120,000 clones, around 85% appearing once. Material: peripheral blood. The receptors were gathered from a woman aged 55-70 years with COVID-19, enrolled during active disease. CDR3s include the opening cysteine and the closing phenylalanine or tryptophan. A D gene is named only where the DNA matches it firmly. Only part of the rows carry a size: once, few, many, or a class if the clone is expanded.

>TRBV7-8|TRBJ1-6|NA|NA
TGTGCCAGCAGCTTAGCGTCGGGATATTCCTATAATTCACCCCTCCACTTT
CASSLASGYSYNSPLHF
>TRBV3-1/TRBV3-2|TRBJ2-3|NA|NA
TGTGCCAGCCGGCAGGGGATTAACACAGATACGCAGTATTTT
CASRQGINTDTQYF
>TRBV18|TRBJ1-5|NA|TRBD1
TGTGCCAGCTCACACGGGACAGGGGGCCCCCTTGCGCCCCAGCATTTT
CASSHGTGGPLAPQHF
>TRBV18|TRBJ1-6|NA|NA
TGTGCCAGCTCATCGGAGGATAATTCACCCCTCCACTTT
CASSSEDNSPLHF
>TRBV20-1|TRBJ1-2|NA|NA
TGCAGTGCCCTTCTACAGTATGGCTACACCTTC
CSALLQYGYTF
>TRBV15|TRBJ2-4|NA|TRBD1
TGTGCCACCAGCAGGTTTGGGACAGGGCTAAACATTCAGTACTTC
CATSRFGTGLNIQYF
>TRBV6-5|TRBJ2-5|NA|TRBD2
TGTGCCAGCACCCGAGCGGGGGGTGAGACCCAGTACTTC
CASTRAGGETQYF
>TRBV5-1|TRBJ2-7|NA|TRBD1
TGCGCCAGCAGCCGGGCCGACAGGGCCCTCTTTGGAGCTTACGAGCAGTACTTC
CASSRADRALFGAYEQYF
>TRBV7-6|TRBJ2-2|NA|TRBD2
TGTGCCAGCAGCCTGGTGGGGGGGAGCGCCGGGGAGCTGTTTTTT
CASSLVGGSAGELFF
>TRBV9|TRBJ1-2|NA|NA
TGTGCCAGCAGCGTAGGGAAGCATTGGAGGGACGGGCTCTATGGCTACACCTTC
CASSVGKHWRDGLYGYTF
>TRBV6-4|TRBJ2-1|NA|NA
TGTGCCAGCAGTGCAGGGTTGAGCAATGAGCAGTTCTTC
CASSAGLSNEQFF
>TRBV13|TRBJ2-1|NA|TRBD2
TGTGCCAGCAGCCTAGGACTAGCGGGGGGACAATACAATGAGCAGTTCTTC
CASSLGLAGGQYNEQFF
>TRBV7-2|TRBJ2-3|once|NA
TGTGCCAGCACAGCGGGTTTTAGCACAGATACGCAGTATTTT
CASTAGFSTDTQYF
>TRBV4-1|TRBJ2-1|NA|TRBD2
TGCGCCAGCAGCCCCTGGACTAGTTCCGGGAGTGAGCAGTTCTTC
CASSPWTSSGSEQFF
>TRBV20-1|TRBJ2-6|NA|TRBD2
TGCAGTGCTAGTGTTAGCGGGCGCGTGAGGGGGGCCAACGTCCTGACTTTC
CSASVSGRVRGANVLTF
>TRBV6-5|TRBJ2-2|NA|TRBD1
TGTGCCAGCAGACTCGACAGGGACACCGGGGAGCTGTTTTTT
CASRLDRDTGELFF
>TRBV5-1|TRBJ1-2|NA|NA
TGCGCCAGCAGCTTGGAAGGGGTAGGGGGCTACACCTTC
CASSLEGVGGYTF
>TRBV25-1|TRBJ2-7|NA|NA
TGTGCCAGCAGTGAATTAACTTCTCCTTACGAGCAGTACTTC
CASSELTSPYEQYF
>TRBV4-1|TRBJ1-2|few|TRBD1
TGCGCCAGCAGCCAAACAGGGGACTATGGCTACACCTTC
CASSQTGDYGYTF
>TRBV4-1|TRBJ1-5|NA|TRBD1
TGCGCCAGCAGCACCCTAACAGGGGGCTGGAATCAGCCCCAGCATTTT
CASSTLTGGWNQPQHF
>TRBV7-8|TRBJ1-2|NA|TRBD1
TGTGCCAGCAGCTTAGACAGGGGAGGAGGCTACACCTTC
CASSLDRGGGYTF
>TRBV7-9|TRBJ1-3|NA|NA
TGTGCCAGCAGCTTAGTAGACTCTGGAAACACCATATATTTT
CASSLVDSGNTIYF
>TRBV11-2|TRBJ2-5|NA|TRBD2
TGTGCCCGGGGGGGGCCCCAAGAGACCCAGTACTTC
CARGGPQETQYF
>TRBV7-2|TRBJ2-4|NA|NA
TGTGCCAGCAGCTTAGGGCGGGGAGGCGAAAACATTCAGTACTTC
CASSLGRGGENIQYF
>TRBV19|TRBJ2-7|once|NA
TGTGCCAGCAAAGCCGGGACACAACTCTCCTACGAGCAGTACTTC
CASKAGTQLSYEQYF
>TRBV18|TRBJ2-1|NA|NA
TGTGCCAGCTCACCCCCCGGGAGTACCTACAATGAGCAGTTCTTC
CASSPPGSTYNEQFF
>TRBV6-6|TRBJ1-1|NA|NA
TGTGCCAGCAGTTACGGGCCGAACACTGAAGCTTTCTTT
CASSYGPNTEAFF
>TRBV2|TRBJ1-3|NA|NA
TGTGCCAGCAAGGCTACAGGAAGCTCTGGAAACACCATATATTTT
CASKATGSSGNTIYF
>TRBV7-2|TRBJ1-3|NA|NA
TGTGCCAGCAGTATAAACCCCCCGAGCTCTGGAAACACCATATATTTT
CASSINPPSSGNTIYF
>TRBV7-3|TRBJ1-1|NA|TRBD1
TGTGCCAGCAGCTTAATGCCTCAGGGGGGCACTGAAGCTTTCTTT
CASSLMPQGGTEAFF
>TRBV9|TRBJ2-7|NA|TRBD1
TGTGCCAGCAGCATGGGACAGGGGGAGGTCTACGAGCAGTACTTC
CASSMGQGEVYEQYF
>TRBV24-1|TRBJ2-1|NA|TRBD2
TGTGCCACCAGTATTCTCAGGGGGACTAGCATTTCTATTGAGCAGTTCTTC
CATSILRGTSISIEQFF
>TRBV2|TRBJ1-1|NA|NA
TGTGCCAGCAGTATCTTGAACACTGAAGCTTTCTTT
CASSILNTEAFF
>TRBV7-2|TRBJ1-3|NA|NA
TGTGCCAGCAGCTTGCAGGGGATGTCTGGAAACACCATATATTTT
CASSLQGMSGNTIYF
>TRBV25-1|TRBJ2-6|NA|NA
TGTGCCAGCAGGGGCCCCGGGGCCAACGTCCTGACTTTC
CASRGPGANVLTF
>TRBV4-2|TRBJ1-2|NA|NA
TGTGCCAGCAGCCAAGAGGGGGACTCTGATCATGGCTACACCTTC
CASSQEGDSDHGYTF
>TRBV5-4|TRBJ2-4|NA|TRBD1
TGTGCCAGCAGCTTGGGAAGGACAGGGACGAACATTCAGTACTTC
CASSLGRTGTNIQYF
>TRBV3-1/TRBV3-2|TRBJ1-3|NA|NA
TGTGCCAGCAGCCAAGACAGTCTCTCTGGAAACACCATATATTTT
CASSQDSLSGNTIYF
>TRBV7-2|TRBJ2-1|NA|NA
TGTGCCAGCAGCTTAGTGATGAACAGGGATTCAGAGCAGTTCTTC
CASSLVMNRDSEQFF
>TRBV10-2|TRBJ1-3|NA|TRBD1
TGCGCCAGCAGTGTGACAGGGCCCTTCTCTGGAAACACCATATATTTT
CASSVTGPFSGNTIYF
>TRBV21-1|TRBJ1-6|NA|NA
TGTGCCAGGGACGGGACAGGGAACTCACCCCTCCACTTT
CARDGTGNSPLHF
>TRBV30|TRBJ2-5|NA|NA
TGTGCCTGGAGTTCCCGTCGAGAGACCCAGTACTTC
CAWSSRRETQYF
>TRBV19|TRBJ1-1|once|NA
TGTGCCAGTAGTATAGCGGGGGGGATGGACACTGAAGCTTTCTTT
CASSIAGGMDTEAFF
>TRBV3-1/TRBV3-2|TRBJ1-6|NA|TRBD1
TGTGCCAGCAGGACGAGCAGGGGGCAATTTAGTTCACCCCTCCACTTT
CASRTSRGQFSSPLHF
>TRBV4-3|TRBJ2-7|NA|TRBD1
TGCGCCAGCAGCCAAGACAACAGGGGAACTATCGACGAGCAGTACTTC
CASSQDNRGTIDEQYF
>TRBV3-1/TRBV3-2|TRBJ1-2|NA|TRBD1
TGTGCCAGCAGCCAAGGGGGGACAGGGAACTATGGCTACACCTTC
CASSQGGTGNYGYTF